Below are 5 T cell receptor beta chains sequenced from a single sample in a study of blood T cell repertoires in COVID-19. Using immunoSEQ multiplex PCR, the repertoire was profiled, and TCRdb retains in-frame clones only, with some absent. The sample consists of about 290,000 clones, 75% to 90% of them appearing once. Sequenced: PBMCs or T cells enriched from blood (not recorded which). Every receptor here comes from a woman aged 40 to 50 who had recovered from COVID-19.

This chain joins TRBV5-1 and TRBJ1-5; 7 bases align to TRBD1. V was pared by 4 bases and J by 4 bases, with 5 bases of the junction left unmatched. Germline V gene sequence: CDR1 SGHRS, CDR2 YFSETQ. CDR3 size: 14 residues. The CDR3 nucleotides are TGCGCCAGCAGCACCGGGACAGTTAATCAGCCCCAGCATTTT. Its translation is CASSTGTVNQPQHF. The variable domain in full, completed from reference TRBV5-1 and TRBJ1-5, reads KAGVTQTPRYLIKTRGQQVTLSCSPISGHRSVSWYQQTPGQGLQFLFEYFSETQRNKGNFPGRFSGRQFSNSRSEMNVSTLELGDSALYLCASSTGTVNQPQHFGDGTRLSIL.

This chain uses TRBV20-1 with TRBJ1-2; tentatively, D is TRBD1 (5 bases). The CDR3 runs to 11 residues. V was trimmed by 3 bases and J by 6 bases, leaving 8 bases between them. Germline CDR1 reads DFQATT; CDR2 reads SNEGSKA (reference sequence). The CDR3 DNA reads TGCAGTGCTAGTCGGGGGGATGGCTACACCTTC. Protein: CSASRGDGYTF.

CDR3 sequence: CASSFDRGFVSGNTIYF. The CDR3 DNA reads as TGTGCCAGCAGCTTTGACAGGGGGTTTGTCTCTGGAAACACCATATATTTT. The rearrangement links TRBV7-9 to TRBJ1-3; 9 bases fit TRBD1. The CDR3 is 17 residues long. In germline, CDR1 is SEHNR, CDR2 FQNEAQ (reference sequence). V gave up 3 bases and J gave up 0 bases; unmatched junction bases: 6.

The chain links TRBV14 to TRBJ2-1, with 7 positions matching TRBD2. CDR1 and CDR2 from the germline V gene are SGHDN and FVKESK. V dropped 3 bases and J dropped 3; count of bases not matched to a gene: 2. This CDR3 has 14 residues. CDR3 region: CASSQSSGYNEQFF. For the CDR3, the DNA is TGTGCCAGCAGCCAGTCTAGCGGCTACAATGAGCAGTTCTTC.

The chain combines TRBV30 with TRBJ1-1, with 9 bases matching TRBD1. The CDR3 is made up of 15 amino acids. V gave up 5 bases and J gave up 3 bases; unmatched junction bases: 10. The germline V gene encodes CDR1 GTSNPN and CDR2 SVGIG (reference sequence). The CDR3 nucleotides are TGTGCCTGGGTTCCCGGGACAGGGATGGACACTGAAGCTTTCTTT. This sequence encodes CAWVPGTGMDTEAFF.